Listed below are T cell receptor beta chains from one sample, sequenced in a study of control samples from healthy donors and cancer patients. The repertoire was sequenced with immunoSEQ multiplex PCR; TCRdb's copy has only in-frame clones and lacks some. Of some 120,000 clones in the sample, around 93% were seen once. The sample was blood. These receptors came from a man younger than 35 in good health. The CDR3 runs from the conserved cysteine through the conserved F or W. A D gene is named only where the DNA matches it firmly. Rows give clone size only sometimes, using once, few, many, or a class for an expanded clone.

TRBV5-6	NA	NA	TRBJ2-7	CASSLTGPYYEQYF	TGTGCCAGCAGCTTAACAGGACCATACTACGAGCAGTACTTC
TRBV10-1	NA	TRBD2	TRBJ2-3	CASSSSRAGGGATDTQYF	TGCGCCAGCAGTTCCTCCAGGGCTGGCGGGGGGGCCACAGATACGCAGTATTTT
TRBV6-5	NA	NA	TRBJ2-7	CASSYGDTYEQYF	TGTGCCAGCAGTTACGGGGATACCTACGAGCAGTACTTC
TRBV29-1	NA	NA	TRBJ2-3	CSVAQGSTDTQYF	TGCAGCGTTGCCCAGGGAAGCACAGATACGCAGTATTTT
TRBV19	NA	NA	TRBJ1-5	CASSADSRGYQPQHF	TGTGCCAGTAGTGCGGACAGCAGGGGTTATCAGCCCCAGCATTTT
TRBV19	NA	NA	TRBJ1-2	CASSVLRGGNYGYTF	TGTGCCAGTAGTGTACTAAGGGGGGGCAACTATGGCTACACCTTC
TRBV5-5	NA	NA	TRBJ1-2	CASSLDPANYGYTF	TGTGCCAGCAGCTTGGATCCAGCTAACTATGGCTACACCTTC
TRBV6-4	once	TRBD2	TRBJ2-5	CASSAAGGRPETQYF	TGTGCCAGCAGTGCGGCCGGGGGGAGACCAGAGACCCAGTACTTC
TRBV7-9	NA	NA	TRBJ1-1	CASSLDGMNTEAFF	TGTGCCAGCAGCCTAGACGGGATGAACACTGAAGCTTTCTTT
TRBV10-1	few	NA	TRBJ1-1	CASSESARDNEAFF	TGCGCCAGCAGTGAGTCTGCCAGGGACAATGAAGCTTTCTTT
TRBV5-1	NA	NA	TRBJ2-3	CASSRGGDADTQYF	TGCGCCAGCAGTAGGGGGGGCGACGCAGATACGCAGTATTTT
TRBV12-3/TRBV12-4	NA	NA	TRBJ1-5	CASSTVPGPVQHF	TGTGCCAGCAGCACCGTCCCGGGACCGGTCCAGCATTTT
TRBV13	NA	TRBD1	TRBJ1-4	CASSSRRTGIMSNEKLFF	TGTGCCAGCAGCTCCAGAAGGACAGGGATAATGTCTAATGAAAAACTGTTTTTT
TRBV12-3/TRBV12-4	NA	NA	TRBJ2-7	CASRPTGTYEQYF	TGTGCCAGCAGGCCCACAGGGACCTACGAGCAGTACTTC
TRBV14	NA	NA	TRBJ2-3	CASSRMDSPDTQYF	TGTGCCAGCAGCCGTATGGACAGCCCAGATACGCAGTATTTT
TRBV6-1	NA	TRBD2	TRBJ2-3	CASSEVAGGRGDTQYF	TGTGCCAGCAGTGAGGTAGCGGGGGGCCGTGGAGATACGCAGTATTTT
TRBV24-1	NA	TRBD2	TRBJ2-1	CATSDFRLAGSYNEQFF	TGTGCCACCAGTGATTTTCGACTAGCGGGCTCCTACAATGAGCAGTTCTTC
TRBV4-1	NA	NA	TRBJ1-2	CASSQVGKLYGYTF	TGCGCCAGCAGCCAAGTTGGGAAGCTCTATGGCTACACCTTC
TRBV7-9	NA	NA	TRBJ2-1	CASSLEGGLINEQFF	TGTGCCAGCAGCTTAGAAGGGGGGCTAATCAATGAGCAGTTCTTC
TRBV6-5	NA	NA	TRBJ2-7	CASSSSAVGEQYF	TGTGCCAGCAGTTCTAGCGCGGTCGGCGAGCAGTACTTC
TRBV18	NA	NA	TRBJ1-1	CASSPGMNTEAFF	TGTGCCAGCTCACCCGGGATGAACACTGAAGCTTTCTTT
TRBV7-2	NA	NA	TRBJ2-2	CASSRTAGELFF	TGTGCCAGCAGCCGGACCGCCGGGGAGCTGTTTTTT
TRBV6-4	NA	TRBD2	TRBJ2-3	CASSGTSGGTDTQYF	TGTGCCAGCAGTGGGACTAGCGGGGGCACAGATACGCAGTATTTT
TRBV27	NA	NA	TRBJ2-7	CASSFSRISYEQYF	TGTGCCAGCAGTTTTAGTCGGATCTCCTACGAGCAGTACTTC
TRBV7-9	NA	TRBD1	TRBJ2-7	CASSFSGTGANEQYF	TGTGCCAGCAGCTTCTCCGGGACAGGGGCAAACGAGCAGTACTTC
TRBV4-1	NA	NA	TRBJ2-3	CASSLTINSRGRADTQYF	TGCGCCAGCAGCCTTACGATCAATTCTAGGGGCCGGGCAGATACGCAGTATTTT
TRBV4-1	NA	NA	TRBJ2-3	CASSQPGRYTQYF	TGCGCCAGCAGCCAACCAGGACGCTATACGCAGTATTTT
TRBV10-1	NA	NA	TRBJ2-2	CASSEPRVPEGTGELFF	TGCGCCAGCAGTGAGCCGAGAGTTCCAGAGGGCACCGGGGAGCTGTTTTTT
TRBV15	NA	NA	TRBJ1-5	CATSRGGQVGQPQHF	TGTGCCACCAGCAGAGGCGGGCAGGTAGGTCAGCCCCAGCATTTT
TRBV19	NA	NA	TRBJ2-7	CASSRGRGYEQYF	TGTGCCAGTTCCCGGGGCAGGGGATACGAGCAGTACTTC
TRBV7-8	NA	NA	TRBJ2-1	CASSLQGGTVYNEQFF	TGTGCCAGCAGCTTGCAGGGCGGGACAGTATACAATGAGCAGTTCTTC
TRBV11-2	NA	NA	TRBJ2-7	CASSLTTYEQYF	TGTGCCAGCAGCTTAACCACCTACGAGCAGTACTTC
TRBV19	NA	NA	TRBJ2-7	CASSSDGAYEQYF	TGTGCCAGTAGTTCCGACGGAGCCTACGAGCAGTACTTC
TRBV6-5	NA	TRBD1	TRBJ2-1	CASTDRTGSRNEQFF	TGCGCCAGCACCGATAGGACAGGGTCACGCAATGAGCAGTTCTTC
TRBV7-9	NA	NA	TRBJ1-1	CASSRRVTLNTEAFF	TGTGCCAGCAGTCGCCGGGTTACACTGAACACTGAAGCTTTCTTT
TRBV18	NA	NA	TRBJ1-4	CASSPYGGTNEKLFF	TGTGCCAGCTCACCGTATGGGGGAACTAATGAAAAACTGTTTTTT
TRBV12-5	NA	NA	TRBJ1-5	CASDMGGGNQPQHF	TGTGCTAGTGACATGGGGGGGGGCAATCAGCCCCAGCATTTT
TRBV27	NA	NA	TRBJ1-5	CASSLGVGGNQPQHF	TGTGCCAGCAGTTTAGGAGTTGGTGGCAATCAGCCCCAGCATTTT
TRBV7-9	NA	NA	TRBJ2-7	CASMPPAPYEQYF	TGTGCCAGCATGCCCCCAGCCCCCTACGAGCAGTACTTC
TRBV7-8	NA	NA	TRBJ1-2	CASSLALAGNYGYTF	TGTGCCAGCAGCTTAGCGCTGGCAGGGAACTATGGCTACACCTTC
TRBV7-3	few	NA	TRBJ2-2	CASSLSQGTGELFF	TGTGCCAGCAGCTTATCTCAGGGCACCGGGGAGCTGTTTTTT
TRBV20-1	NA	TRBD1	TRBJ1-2	CSARGFSGYTF	TGCAGTGCCAGGGGGTTCAGTGGCTACACCTTC
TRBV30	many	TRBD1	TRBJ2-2	CAWSQIPGQASGELFF	TGTGCCTGGAGCCAAATTCCGGGACAGGCGTCCGGGGAGCTGTTTTTT
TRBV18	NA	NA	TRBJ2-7	CASSPPAGDHEQYF	TGTGCCAGCTCACCACCGGCAGGGGACCACGAGCAGTACTTC
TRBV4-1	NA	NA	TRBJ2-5	CASSSYPGPQYF	TGCGCCAGCAGCTCCTATCCTGGGCCCCAGTACTTC
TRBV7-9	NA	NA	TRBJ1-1	CASSQLQGSGTEAFF	TGTGCCAGCAGTCAACTACAGGGCTCGGGCACTGAAGCTTTCTTT
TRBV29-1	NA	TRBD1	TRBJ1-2	CSDTGTGGTNYGYTF	TGCAGCGATACCGGGACAGGGGGCACCAACTATGGCTACACCTTC
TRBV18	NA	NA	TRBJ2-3	CASSPPVYTDTQYF	TGTGCCAGCTCACCACCAGTCTACACAGATACGCAGTATTTT
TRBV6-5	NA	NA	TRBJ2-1	CASSSRVLRDEQFF	TGTGCCAGCAGTTCCAGGGTCCTGCGGGATGAGCAGTTCTTC
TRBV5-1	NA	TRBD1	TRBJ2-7	CASSVTGGHYEQYF	TGCGCCAGCAGCGTGACAGGGGGCCACTACGAGCAGTACTTC
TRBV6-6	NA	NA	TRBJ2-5	CASRPPNPTQETQYF	TGTGCCAGCAGGCCCCCCAACCCTACTCAAGAGACCCAGTACTTC
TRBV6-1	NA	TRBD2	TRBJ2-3	CASSDGGGLTDTQYF	TGTGCCAGCAGTGACGGGGGGGGGCTTACAGATACGCAGTATTTT
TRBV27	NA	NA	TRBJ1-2	CASRTQGHYGYTF	TGTGCCAGCAGAACACAGGGACACTATGGCTACACCTTC
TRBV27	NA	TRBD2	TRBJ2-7	CASSLAGTFRLGEQYF	TGTGCCAGCAGTCTAGCGGGGACATTTCGACTCGGCGAGCAGTACTTC
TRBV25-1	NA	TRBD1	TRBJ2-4	CASSANTFRDRLWHIQYF	TGTGCCAGCAGTGCTAATACTTTCCGGGACAGGCTATGGCACATTCAGTACTTC
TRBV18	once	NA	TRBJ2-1	CASSPDTRNEQFF	TGTGCCAGCTCACCGGATACAAGGAATGAGCAGTTCTTC
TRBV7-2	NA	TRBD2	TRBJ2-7	CASSLSLDPGGLYEQYF	TGTGCCAGCAGCTTAAGCTTGGACCCGGGGGGGCTATACGAGCAGTACTTC
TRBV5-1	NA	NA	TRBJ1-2	CASRERFDYGYTF	TGCGCCAGCAGGGAAAGGTTTGACTATGGCTACACCTTC